This note documents a single T cell receptor (beta chain) sequence. V lost 0 bases and J lost 5; bases outside the gene matches: 8. This CDR3 has 16 residues. The V gene's germline CDR1 is SGHNT and CDR2 YYREEE (reference sequence). These data come from a study of control samples from healthy donors and cancer patients. Generated by immunoSEQ multiplex PCR, the TCRdb table keeps only in-frame clones and is missing some. Of 150,000 to 200,000 clones in the sample, around 89% were seen once. This clonotype was sampled from a woman between 50 and 59 years old in good health. The V call is TRBV5-4, the J call TRBJ2-5; 9 positions agree with TRBD2. The sample comprised blood. CDR3 protein: CASSLDGGRAVETQYF. The CDR3 nucleotides read TGTGCCAGCAGCTTGGACGGCGGGAGGGCCGTCGAGACCCAGTACTTC. Full variable domain (rest looked up from reference TRBV5-4 and TRBJ2-5): ETGVTQSPTHLIKTRGQQVTLRCSSQSGHNTVSWYQQALGQGPQFIFQYYREEENGRGNFPPRFSGLQFPNYSSELNVNALELDDSALYLCASSLDGGRAVETQYFGPGTRLLVL.